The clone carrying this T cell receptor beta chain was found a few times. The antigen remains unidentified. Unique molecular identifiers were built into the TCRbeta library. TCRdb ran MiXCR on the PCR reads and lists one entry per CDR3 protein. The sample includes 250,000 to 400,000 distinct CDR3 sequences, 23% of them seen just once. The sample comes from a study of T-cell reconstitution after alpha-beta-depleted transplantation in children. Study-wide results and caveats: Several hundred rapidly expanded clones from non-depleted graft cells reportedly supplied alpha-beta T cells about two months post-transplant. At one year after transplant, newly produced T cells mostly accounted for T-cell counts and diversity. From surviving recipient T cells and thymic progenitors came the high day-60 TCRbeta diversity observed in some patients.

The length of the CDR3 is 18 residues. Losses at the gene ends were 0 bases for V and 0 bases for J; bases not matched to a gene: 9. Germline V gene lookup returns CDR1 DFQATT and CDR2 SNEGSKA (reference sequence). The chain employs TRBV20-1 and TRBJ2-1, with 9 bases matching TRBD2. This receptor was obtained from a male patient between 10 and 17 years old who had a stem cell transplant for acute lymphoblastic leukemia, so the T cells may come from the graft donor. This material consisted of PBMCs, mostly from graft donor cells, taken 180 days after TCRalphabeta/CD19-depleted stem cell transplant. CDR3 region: CSARDLRREGRSYNEQFF. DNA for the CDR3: TGCAGTGCTAGAGATCTTAGGCGGGAGGGCCGCTCCTACAATGAGCAGTTCTTC.